The clone carrying this T cell receptor (beta chain) was detected a few times. The record originates from a study of blood T cell repertoires in COVID-19. Study background: Material from acute and convalescent COVID-19 was sourced from the United States, Italy and Spain. PBMCs, B-cell-depleted T cells, or T cells provided the cDNA or gDNA that made up the material.

The CDR3 consists of 14 residues. J lost 9 bases, V lost 4 bases, and 3 bases had no gene match. Germline V gene sequence: CDR1 SGHDT, CDR2 YYEEEE. As processed by the authors: Reference gene primers were amplified, and this amplification served to estimate nucleated cell counts. TCRdb's copy holds only in-frame clones and misses some; the assay was immunoSEQ multiplex PCR. D and trimming come from the DNA, and the V and J calls and clone size come from that table. This repertoire shows roughly 62,000 clones, approximately 80% found once; its top ten account for roughly 3.5%. What was sequenced was peripheral blood. The chain has TRBV5-6 and TRBJ1-6; 11 positions match TRBD1. The clonotype comes from a man between 60 and 70 years old with acute or convalescent COVID-19. The CDR3, as DNA: TGTGCCAGCAGCGTTGGGACAGGGGGTTCACCCCTCCACTTT. The encoded protein is CASSVGTGGSPLHF.